This TCR beta chain stems from a study of blood T cell repertoires in COVID-19. As for the study in general: There were acute and convalescent COVID-19 samples, and they came from the United States, Italy and Spain. In each case, the material was cDNA or gDNA derived from T cells, B-cell-depleted T cells, or PBMCs.

The CDR3 is made up of 18 amino acids. Germline V gene sequence: CDR1 SGHDN, CDR2 FVKESK. V lost 6 bases and J lost 3; bases outside the gene matches: 8. Original analysis: Reference gene primer amplification yielded estimated nucleated cell counts. Assay used: immunoSEQ multiplex PCR; TCRdb lists only in-frame clones, some missing. The DNA gave D and trimming, while V, J and clone size come from that table. The sample consists of about 190,000 clones, around 85% of them appearing once. Sample: peripheral blood. The J gene is TRBJ2-2, the V gene TRBV14; 15 bases align to TRBD2. The source is a man in his fifties or sixties who had recovered from COVID-19. The CDR3: CASRPRTSGRDHTGELFF. In DNA, the CDR3 is TGTGCCAGCAGACCGAGGACTAGCGGGAGGGATCACACCGGGGAGCTGTTTTTT.